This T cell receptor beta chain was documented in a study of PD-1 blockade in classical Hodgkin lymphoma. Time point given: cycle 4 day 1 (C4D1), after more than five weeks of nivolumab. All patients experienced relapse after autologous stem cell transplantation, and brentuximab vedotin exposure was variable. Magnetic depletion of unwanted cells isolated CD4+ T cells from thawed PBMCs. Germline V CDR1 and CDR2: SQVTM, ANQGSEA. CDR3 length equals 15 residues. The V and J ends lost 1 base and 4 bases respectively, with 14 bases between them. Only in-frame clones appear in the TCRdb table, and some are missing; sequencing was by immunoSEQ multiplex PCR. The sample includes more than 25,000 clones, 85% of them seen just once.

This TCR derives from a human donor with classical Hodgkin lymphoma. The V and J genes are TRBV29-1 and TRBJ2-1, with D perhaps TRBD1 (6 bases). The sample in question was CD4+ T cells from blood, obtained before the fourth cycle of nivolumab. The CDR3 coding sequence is TGCAGCGTTGAAGGGGTGGGACATTTTTACAATGAGCAGTTCTTC. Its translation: CSVEGVGHFYNEQFF.